This TCR beta chain came from a study of vaccination and CD4 T cells after COVID-19. Overall study context: Sample collection from a few convalescent patients took place at day 14 and days 161 to 241 post-vaccination.

In its sample, this clonotype was seen a few times. Its antigen remains unidentified. Time point here: late sampling 161 to 241 days after vaccination in three convalescent patients. Treatment of the sample: roughly 11-day PBMC culture with coronavirus spike peptide pools or control peptides (ViraFEST assay). ViraFEST used peptide pools to expand antigen-specific T cells, then sequenced TCRs. From the approximately eleven-day cultures, CD4+ T cells were isolated by negative selection. Findings and caveats of the study: In median terms, SARS-CoV-2-reactive clonotypes went from approximately 21 to 40, a nonsignificant rise.

V trimming: 2 bases; J trimming: 5 bases; junction bases outside the gene matches: 9. The CDR3 is made up of 16 amino acids. Germline CDR1 and CDR2: MNHEY and SMNVEV (reference sequence). At the Johns Hopkins FTIC core, DNA taken from cultured CD4+ T cells was sequenced by way of the Oncomine TCR Beta short-read assay. TCRdb used MiXCR to reprocess the PCR reads, holding one entry per CDR3 protein. The table records tens of thousands of distinct CDR3 sequences, about 35% of them present only once. Sequencing used CD4+ T cells from blood, cultured in vitro, obtained about 7 months after SARS-CoV-2 vaccination. The origin of this receptor is a human donor who had recovered from COVID-19. The chain combines TRBV27 with TRBJ1-2; 9 positions agree with TRBD1. The CDR3 sequence: CASSLVGTGGGYGYTF. The DNA for the CDR3 is TGTGCCAGCAGTTTAGTCGGAACAGGGGGCGGGTATGGCTACACCTTC.